A single sample gave rise to the 10 T cell receptor beta chains below, sequenced in a study of blood T cells in healthy people across ages. Alongside a J-beta primer mix, a sample-barcoded 5' primer served in a second PCR lasting about 7 to 11 cycles. TCRdb re-called the 5' RACE reads through MiXCR, storing one row per CDR3 protein. Counted here are approximately 1.5 million distinct CDR3 sequences, 40% to 45% occurring once; the ten biggest clones make up 4%. Material for sequencing was blood. The receptor set was obtained from a woman aged 18-30 years in good health.

This rearrangement joins TRBV7-2 to TRBJ2-1, with TRBD2 matching 7 bases. This CDR3 has 17 residues. Germline assignment: CDR1 SGHTA and CDR2 FQGNSA. The junction had 13 bases not matched to a gene; V was cut back by 5 bases and J by 3 bases. CDR3 coding DNA: TGTGCCAGCAGCGCGTCCGCCGGGCTAGCGGTCTACAATGAGCAGTTCTTC. Translated: CASSASAGLAVYNEQFF.

The chain is built from TRBV29-1 and TRBJ1-2; D gene uncertain. The CDR3 is 15 residues long. V lost 4 bases, J lost 2 bases, and 17 bases lay in between. Germline V gene lookup returns CDR1 SQVTM and CDR2 ANQGSEA. The DNA of the CDR3 is TGCAGCGTTGTTATAGTTGACCGATCCAACTATGGCTACACCTTC. It codes for CSVVIVDRSNYGYTF.

In its sample, this clonotype was seen a few times. The chain is built from TRBV6-6 and TRBJ1-5, with D unclear. This CDR3 is built from 14 residues. The V gene lost 8 bases and the J gene lost 2 bases, with 13 bases spanning the gap. In germline, CDR1 is MNHNY, CDR2 SVGAGI (reference sequence). This chain's CDR3 is CASSTRDGNQPQHF. The CDR3 DNA reads TGTGCCAGCTCCACCCGGGATGGCAATCAGCCCCAGCATTTT.

This clonotype was observed many times. This chain links TRBV27 with TRBJ2-7; 7 nucleotides line up with TRBD2. This CDR3 is 15 amino acids long. The germline CDR1 and CDR2 sequences are MNHEY and SMNVEV (reference sequence). V shed 6 bases and J 0 bases; nucleotides not matched to a gene: 8. Written as DNA, the CDR3 is TGTGCCAGCAGCCGTCTGGGGGGGAACTCCTACGAGCAGTACTTC. This codes for CASSRLGGNSYEQYF.

This clonotype came up a few times. This chain links TRBV27 with TRBJ1-6; D remains unclear. The CDR3 runs 17 residues. Germline values: CDR1 MNHEY, CDR2 SMNVEV (reference sequence). Trimming stripped 0 bases from V and 0 bases from J, with 9 bases between. DNA of the CDR3: TGTGCCAGCAGTTTATCCCGGGATAGCTCCTATAATTCACCCCTCCACTTT. Its translation: CASSLSRDSSYNSPLHF.

The genes are TRBV6-5 and TRBJ2-7; 8 nucleotides align to TRBD1. The CDR3 is 14 amino acids. Looked up from germline, CDR1 is MNHEY and CDR2 is SVGAGI. Germline trimming cut 4 bases from V and 4 bases from J; bases unmatched to any gene: 6. CDR3 protein: CASSSDRVSYEQYF. CDR3 coding DNA: TGTGCCAGCAGTTCGGACAGGGTTTCGTACGAGCAGTACTTC.

This clonotype has a handful of counts. The V gene is TRBV12-3 or TRBV12-4, the J gene TRBJ2-2; TRBD2 matches at 10 bases. This CDR3 has 16 amino acids. Trimming removed 6 bases from V and 1 base from J; junction bases left unmatched: 5. CDR3 bases: TGTGCCAGCAGATCCAGACTAGCGGGGAACACCGGGGAGCTGTTTTTT. Its translation: CASRSRLAGNTGELFF.

This chain uses TRBV6-1 with TRBJ1-1; 7 nucleotides line up with TRBD1. The CDR3 is 17 residues long. Germline trimming cut 3 bases from V and 1 base from J; bases unmatched to any gene: 11. CDR1 and CDR2 (germline): MNHNS, SASEGT. The CDR3 spells CASSETGLGVGNTEAFF. Here the CDR3 DNA reads TGTGCCAGCAGTGAGACAGGGCTTGGTGTTGGGAACACTGAAGCTTTCTTT.

In its sample, this clonotype was seen a few times. The chain couples TRBV3-1 to TRBJ2-3; D possibly matches TRBD1 or TRBD2 (5 bases each). Germline V CDR1 and CDR2: LGHDT, YNNKEL (reference sequence). V was trimmed by 4 bases and J by 12 bases, leaving 11 bases between them. The CDR3 runs 11 residues. The CDR3 region is CASSLGTGQYF. CDR3 sequence (DNA): TGTGCCAGCAGCCTAGGGACCGGCCAGTATTTT.

This chain links TRBV7-9 with TRBJ2-3; 9 nucleotides line up with TRBD2. CDR1 is SEHNR and CDR2 is FQNEAQ in the germline V gene (reference sequence). With V trimmed by 5 bases and J by 0 bases, 18 bases remained unmatched. The CDR3 runs to 20 residues. CDR3 region: CASSPGLAGNLFLSTDTQYF. CDR3 bases: TGTGCCAGCAGCCCCGGTCTAGCGGGGAACCTCTTCCTGAGCACAGATACGCAGTATTTT.